The 8 T cell receptor beta chains below all came from one sample that was sequenced in a study of blood T cell repertoires in COVID-19. Method: immunoSEQ multiplex PCR; TCRdb's copy keeps in-frame clones and lacks some. The profile shows about 72,000 clones, about 89% of them singletons. Sequencing was carried out using peripheral blood. These receptors originate from a woman aged 55-69 years with acute or convalescent COVID-19.

In the case of this clone: Other DNA sequences in the sample encode the same CDR3. The J gene is TRBJ1-2, the V gene TRBV12-3 or TRBV12-4, with TRBD1 as a possible D gene (6 bases). The CDR3 contains 11 residues. V was trimmed by 6 bases and J by 5 bases, leaving 7 bases between them. This CDR3 reads CASSQGYGYTF. The CDR3 nucleotides are TGTGCCAGCAGCCAGGGGTATGGCTACACCTTC.

The J gene is TRBJ2-5, the V gene TRBV5-6, with D hard to call. The CDR3 contains 15 residues. V was shortened by 2 bases and J by 5 bases, with 16 bases between the two germline ends. Per the germline V gene, CDR1 is SGHDT and CDR2 is YYEEEE. The CDR3 bases are TGTGCCAGCAGCTTCCGGCAGGCCGGTGGGGAGACCCAGTACTTC. Encoded protein: CASSFRQAGGETQYF.

The rearrangement uses TRBV5-5 and TRBJ2-5; TRBD2 agrees at 8 bases. The CDR3 loop spans 14 amino acids. In germline, CDR1 is SGHKS, CDR2 YYEKEE (reference sequence). After removal of 4 bases from V and 5 bases from J, the junction contained 7 bases not matched to a gene. The CDR3 loop reads CASSVSGGKETQYF. As DNA, the CDR3 is TGTGCCAGCAGCGTGAGCGGGGGTAAGGAGACCCAGTACTTC.

The rearrangement uses TRBV12-3 or TRBV12-4 and TRBJ1-1; 9 bases fit TRBD1. CDR3 size: 13 residues. Trimming took 6 bases from V and 1 from J; bases not matched to a gene: 0. The CDR3 sequence: CASRGQGNTEAFF. The DNA of the CDR3 is TGTGCCAGCAGGGGACAGGGGAACACTGAAGCTTTCTTT.

A single count supports this clone. The chain employs TRBV2 and TRBJ1-1; 8 positions agree with TRBD1. After removal of 8 bases from V and 5 bases from J, the junction contained 13 bases not matched to a gene. The CDR3 is 15 residues long. Per the germline V gene, CDR1 is SNHLY and CDR2 is FYNNEI. The CDR3 DNA follows: TGTGCCAGCGGACGACAGGGGACGGGAGTTACTGAAGCTTTCTTT. The encoded protein is CASGRQGTGVTEAFF.

V and J are TRBV5-1 and TRBJ1-1; D not resolved. Germline loops: CDR1 SGHRS, CDR2 YFSETQ. The CDR3 consists of 13 residues. V lost 4 bases to trimming and J lost 4 bases, with 11 bases between them. The CDR3 sequence: CASSLGYGTEAFF. The CDR3 bases are TGCGCCAGCAGCCTAGGATATGGCACTGAAGCTTTCTTT.

A few counts support this clone. CDR3 protein: CASQPYPGTGAYGYTF. The CDR3 region has the DNA TGCGCCAGCCAGCCATACCCCGGGACAGGAGCCTATGGCTACACCTTC. The chain couples TRBV5-1 to TRBJ1-2; 8 nucleotides match TRBD1. The ends lost 7 bases at V and 4 bases at J; junction bases unmatched: 15. This CDR3 has 16 residues. Germline assignment: CDR1 SGHRS and CDR2 YFSETQ.

The chain carries TRBV27 and TRBJ2-6, with a tentative D call TRBD1 (5 bases). The V gene's germline CDR1 is MNHEY and CDR2 SMNVEV (reference sequence). Deletions cut 5 bases from V and 0 bases from J, with 8 bases between. This CDR3 is 15 amino acids long. CDR3 nucleotide sequence: TGTGCCAGCAGTATGACAGTCTCTGGGGCCAACGTCCTGACTTTC. Protein product: CASSMTVSGANVLTF.